The TCR beta chain described here comes from a study of T cells expressing NK-cell markers. The CDR3 loop spans 16 amino acids. TCRdb reprocessed the 5' RACE reads, with one entry per CDR3 protein and no DNA. This sample contains 550,000 to 600,000 distinct CDR3 sequences. The sequence derives from a man younger than 35 in good health. Sequencing was carried out using blood T cells: a sorted CD56 or NKG2C T cell subset, CD4+ or CD8+ T cells, or bulk PBMC T cells (not recorded which). The J gene is TRBJ2-4, the V gene TRBV12-3 or TRBV12-4; checking the TCRdb D call of TRBD1 is not possible without DNA. The CDR3 sequence is CASSFRSGGVQNIQYF.